A single sample gave rise to the 19 T cell receptor beta chains below, sequenced in a study of T cell responses to AZD1222 COVID-19 vaccine. Libraries were prepared by immunoSEQ multiplex PCR; TCRdb keeps only in-frame clonotypes and omits some of them. The table includes around 110,000 clones, 80% to 90% detected once. Sequenced material: peripheral blood, taken on day 0 of MenACWY control vaccination. The source of these receptors is an adult in good health.

The chain couples TRBV19 to TRBJ1-1; the D is unclear. V was trimmed by 3 bases and J by 1 base, leaving 6 bases between them. The germline CDR1 and CDR2 sequences are LNHDA and SQIVND (reference sequence). The CDR3 covers 13 residues. CDR3 DNA sequence: TGTGCCAGTAGTATTTGGGCGAACACTGAAGCTTTCTTT. As protein: CASSIWANTEAFF.

The V and J genes are TRBV5-5 and TRBJ1-6, with D unresolved. The CDR3 extends over 17 amino acids. Trimming shortened V by 5 bases and J by 0 bases, and 15 bases separated the two germline ends. CDR1 and CDR2 (germline): SGHKS, YYEKEE (reference sequence). DNA for the CDR3: TGTGCCAGCAGTTCCAGTCCTCTTAGCTCCTATAATTCACCCCTCCACTTT. It translates to CASSSSPLSSYNSPLHF.

The rearrangement links TRBV6-5 to TRBJ2-2; the match to TRBD2 covers 10 bases. The V gene's germline CDR1 is MNHEY and CDR2 SVGAGI. The CDR3 loop spans 16 amino acids. With 2 bases clipped from V and 3 bases from J, the junction kept 3 bases outside the gene matches. The chain's CDR3 is CASSYALAGDTGELFF. The CDR3 DNA follows: TGTGCCAGCAGTTACGCCCTAGCGGGGGACACCGGGGAGCTGTTTTTT.

This chain connects TRBV5-1 to TRBJ2-2; perhaps TRBD2 as D (5 bases). CDR1 is SGHRS, CDR2 YFSETQ, per germline. V dropped 0 bases and J dropped 2 bases, with 8 bases sitting between them. The CDR3 contains 15 residues. CDR3 bases: TGCGCCAGCAGCTTGGTGGCGGGCAACACCGGGGAGCTGTTTTTT. This gives the protein CASSLVAGNTGELFF.

This sequence joins TRBV3-1 (or the pseudogene TRBV3-2) and TRBJ1-2; maybe TRBD1 (5 bases). The CDR3 runs to 15 residues. CDR1 and CDR2 (germline): LGHDT, YNNKEL (reference sequence). V shed 4 bases and J shed 2 bases, with 14 bases lying between them. As DNA, the CDR3 is TGTGCCAGCAGCCCCCTGGGACCTGGGAACTATGGCTACACCTTC. Its translation: CASSPLGPGNYGYTF.

This chain connects TRBV6-4 to TRBJ2-7; 7 nucleotides line up with TRBD1. V lost 3 bases to trimming and J lost 3 bases; unmatched junction nucleotides: 5. Germline V gives CDR1 MRHNA, CDR2 SNTAGT. The CDR3 length is 14 residues. Here the CDR3 reads CASSEQTGSYEQYF. CDR3 bases: TGTGCCAGCAGTGAACAGACAGGGAGCTACGAGCAGTACTTC.

Regarding this clone: One end of the junction fails to match germline, which may point to a read error. V gene TRBV7-3 combines with J gene TRBJ2-1; 15 nucleotides match TRBD2. The CDR3 spans 14 residues. Germline values: CDR1 SGHTA, CDR2 FQGTGA. The CDR3 spells CASSSGLAGGPLLF. DNA for the CDR3: TGTGCCAGCAGCTCGGGACTAGCGGGGGGCCCACTCCTCTTC.

CDR3 in DNA: TGTGCCAGCAGAGCGGGACGACCCGCAAGCACAGATACGCAGTATTTT. Protein product: CASRAGRPASTDTQYF. The chain has TRBV2 and TRBJ2-3, with TRBD2 matching over 7 bases. Germline values: CDR1 SNHLY, CDR2 FYNNEI. The CDR3 is 16 residues long. Trimming took 6 bases from V and 0 from J; bases not matched to a gene: 9. The variable domain in full, completed from reference TRBV2 and TRBJ2-3, reads EPEVTQTPSHQVTQMGQEVILRCVPISNHLYFYWYRQILGQKVEFLVSFYNNEISEKSEIFDDQFSVERPDGSNFTLKIRSTKLEDSAMYFCASRAGRPASTDTQYFGPGTRLTVL.

CDR3 loop: CSAVGATGANVLTF. CDR3 coding DNA: TGCAGCGCTGTGGGGGCGACCGGGGCCAACGTCCTGACTTTC. The chain is built from TRBV29-1 and TRBJ2-6, with D possibly TRBD1 on 6 matching bases. Trimming cost V 7 bases and J 4 bases, with 14 bases left between them. Germline values: CDR1 SQVTM, CDR2 ANQGSEA. The CDR3 has 14 amino acids.

This rearrangement joins TRBV28 to TRBJ2-5; 8 bases map to TRBD1. Germline values: CDR1 MDHEN, CDR2 SYDVKM. This CDR3 spans 13 amino acids. Trimming took 5 bases from V and 5 from J; bases not matched to a gene: 4. In DNA form, the CDR3 reads TGTGCCAGCAGTGCCACAGGGGGGGAGACCCAGTACTTC. It is translated as CASSATGGETQYF.

J is TRBJ2-7 and V is TRBV13; D possibly uses TRBD1 or TRBD2 (6 bases each). The CDR3 totals 17 residues. The germline V and J ends were trimmed by 0 bases and 3 bases, with 18 bases remaining between them. Germline CDR1 PRHDT, CDR2 FYEKMQ (reference sequence). The CDR3 DNA reads TGTGCCAGCAGCTTAGGCGAGGTGGGGGGCCTGAACTACGAGCAGTACTTC. This translates into CASSLGEVGGLNYEQYF. The full variable domain, rest sourced from reference TRBV13 and TRBJ2-7, is AAGVIQSPRHLIKEKRETATLKCYPIPRHDTVYWYQQGPGQDPQFLISFYEKMQSDKGSIPDRFSAQQFSDYHSELNMSSLELGDSALYFCASSLGEVGGLNYEQYFGPGTRLTVT.

The chain employs TRBV5-4 and TRBJ1-4; TRBD1 might be the D (5 bases). The CDR3 totals 15 residues. V was cut by 0 bases and J by 4 bases, with 10 bases left in between. Germline loops: CDR1 SGHNT, CDR2 YYREEE (reference sequence). The CDR3 DNA follows: TGTGCCAGCAGCTTGGGGCAGGGATTTAATGAAAAACTGTTTTTT. It yields the protein CASSLGQGFNEKLFF.

The V gene is TRBV2, the J gene TRBJ1-2; D remains ambiguous. The germline V gene has CDR1 SNHLY and CDR2 FYNNEI. This CDR3 spans 12 amino acids. V was trimmed by 8 bases and J by 2 bases, leaving 9 bases between them. The CDR3 sequence: CASGVGNYGYTF. The CDR3 DNA reads as TGTGCCAGCGGGGTGGGGAACTATGGCTACACCTTC.

This clone was found a few times. The rearrangement links TRBV5-5 to TRBJ2-7; possible D gene TRBD2, 6 bases. Trimming stripped 4 bases from V and 0 bases from J, with 14 bases between. The CDR3 length is 15 residues. CDR1 and CDR2 from the germline V gene are SGHKS and YYEKEE (reference sequence). CDR3 in amino acids: CASSPIAGGSYEQYF. DNA for the CDR3: TGTGCCAGCAGCCCTATAGCCGGGGGCTCCTACGAGCAGTACTTC.

This chain joins TRBV10-2 and TRBJ1-2, with 11 bases matching TRBD1. The CDR3 consists of 16 residues. Germline V gene sequence: CDR1 WSHSY, CDR2 SAAADI. V was clipped by 3 bases and J by 5 bases; unmatched bases: 8. CDR3 protein: CASSDGTGGDKYGYTF. CDR3 in DNA: TGCGCCAGCAGTGATGGGACAGGGGGTGATAAGTATGGCTACACCTTC.

V gene TRBV30 combines with J gene TRBJ2-7, with TRBD2 matching over 7 bases. The V gene's germline CDR1 is GTSNPN and CDR2 SVGIG (reference sequence). Trimming cost V 7 bases and J 6 bases; bases outside gene matches: 12. This CDR3 region has 13 residues. The CDR3: CASFSGRGGEQYF. The CDR3 region has the DNA TGTGCCTCGTTCTCAGGGAGGGGCGGCGAGCAGTACTTC.

This chain links TRBV7-8 with TRBJ1-3; TRBD1 matches 8 bases. There are 16 residues in the CDR3. With V trimmed by 1 base and J by 3 bases, 5 bases remained unmatched. Per germline, CDR1 SGHVS and CDR2 FQNEAQ. DNA for the CDR3: TGTGCCAGCAGCTTAGTGGCCAGGGGGCTTGGAAACACCATATATTTT. Translated: CASSLVARGLGNTIYF.

CDR3 sequence reads: CATSRVRAPWAGGDNSPLHF. CDR3 sequence (DNA): TGTGCCACCAGCAGAGTCCGCGCCCCCTGGGCAGGGGGCGATAATTCACCCCTCCACTTT. The chain joins TRBV15 to TRBJ1-6, with 8 bases identical to TRBD1. The CDR3 is made up of 20 amino acids. Germline CDR1 LNHNV, CDR2 YYDKDF (reference sequence). Losses at the gene ends were 1 base for V and 5 bases for J; bases not matched to a gene: 16.

The rearrangement links TRBV28 to TRBJ2-7; D could derive from TRBD1 or TRBD2 (7 bases each). This CDR3 has 19 amino acids. The V end was cut by 6 bases, the J end by 0 bases, with 27 bases between. Germline values: CDR1 MDHEN, CDR2 SYDVKM. The CDR3 sequence is CASSPPRQGGYIYSYEQYF. Written as DNA, the CDR3 is TGTGCCAGCAGCCCGCCTCGACAGGGAGGGTACATTTACTCCTACGAGCAGTACTTC.